The TCR beta chain described here comes from a study of immune characterization of retroperitoneal liposarcoma. The CDR3 runs 13 residues. Germline CDR1 reads MNHNS; CDR2 reads SASEGT. This clonotype is medium-sized (0.01 to 0.1%). One entry per CDR3 protein results from TCRdb running MiXCR on the PCR reads. Among about 10,000 distinct CDR3 sequences listed, about 27% were seen once. V gene TRBV6-1 combines with J gene TRBJ2-1; maybe TRBD2 (5 bases). The J call may be incorrect, as the DNA end agrees better with TRBJ2-7. Material: tumor tissue. This TCR came from a male donor with retroperitoneal liposarcoma. The DNA of the CDR3 is TGTGCCAGCAAAAGCGCCTCTAAGCGGGAGCAGTACTTC. Translation: CASKSASKREQYF.